The T cell receptor beta chain under discussion was sequenced for a study of Graves' ophthalmopathy and Graves' hyperthyroidism. For the study at large: Sampling took place at initial diagnosis, with peripheral blood obtained before any treatment.

RNA transcripts served as template for amplifying TCR beta CDR3 sequences. The library came from an HTBI-primed first-round RT-PCR and a second-round multiplex PCR. TCRdb re-called the multiplex PCR reads with MiXCR, one entry per CDR3 protein. Among 500,000 to 800,000 distinct CDR3 sequences, under 50% were seen once, and the ten largest hold over 2.5%. This clonotype was observed many times. CDR1 and CDR2 from the germline V gene are MNHNS and SASEGT. The CDR3 runs to 13 residues. Germline trimming cut 6 bases from V and 4 bases from J; bases unmatched to any gene: 5. Material for sequencing was peripheral blood. The chain employs TRBV6-1 and TRBJ1-1, with TRBD1 matching 7 bases. This receptor was identified in an adult man with Graves' ophthalmopathy. CDR3 nucleotide sequence: TGTGCCAGCAGCGTACAGGGGTCCACTGAAGCTTTCTTT. It translates to CASSVQGSTEAFF.